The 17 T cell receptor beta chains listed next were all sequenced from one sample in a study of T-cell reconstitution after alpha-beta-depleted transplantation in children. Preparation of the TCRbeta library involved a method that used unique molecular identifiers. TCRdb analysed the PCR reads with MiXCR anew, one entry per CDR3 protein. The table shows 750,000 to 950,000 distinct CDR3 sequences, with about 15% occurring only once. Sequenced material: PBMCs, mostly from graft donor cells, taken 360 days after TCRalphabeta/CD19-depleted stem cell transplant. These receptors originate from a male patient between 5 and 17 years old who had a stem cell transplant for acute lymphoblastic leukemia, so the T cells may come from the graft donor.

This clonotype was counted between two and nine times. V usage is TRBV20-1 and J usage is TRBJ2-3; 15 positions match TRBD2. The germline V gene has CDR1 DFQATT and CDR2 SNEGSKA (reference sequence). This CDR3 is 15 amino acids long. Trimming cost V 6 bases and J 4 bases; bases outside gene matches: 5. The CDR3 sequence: CSASGTSGRSDTQYF. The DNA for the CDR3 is TGCAGTGCATCCGGGACTAGCGGGAGGTCAGATACGCAGTATTTT.

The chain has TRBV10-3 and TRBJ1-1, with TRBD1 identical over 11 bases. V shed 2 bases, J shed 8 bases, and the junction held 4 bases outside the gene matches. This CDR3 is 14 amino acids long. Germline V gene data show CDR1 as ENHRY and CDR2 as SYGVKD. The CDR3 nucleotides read TGTGCCATCAGTGAGCCCGGACAGGGGGCAGAAGCTTTCTTT. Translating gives CAISEPGQGAEAFF.

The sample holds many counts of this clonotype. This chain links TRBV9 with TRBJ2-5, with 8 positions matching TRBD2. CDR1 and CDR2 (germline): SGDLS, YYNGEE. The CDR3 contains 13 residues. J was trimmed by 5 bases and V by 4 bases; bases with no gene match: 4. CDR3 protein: CASSSEREETQYF. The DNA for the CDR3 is TGTGCCAGCAGCTCCGAGCGGGAGGAGACCCAGTACTTC.

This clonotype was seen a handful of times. This chain's CDR3 is CSVGGQGWPGELFF. The CDR3 bases are TGCAGCGTTGGGGGGCAGGGGTGGCCCGGGGAGCTGTTTTTT. The chain combines TRBV29-1 with TRBJ2-2; tentatively, D is TRBD1 (6 bases). Germline CDR1 and CDR2: SQVTM and ANQGSEA. The V end lost 4 bases, the J end lost 6 bases, and 15 bases lay between the germline ends. The CDR3 runs 14 residues.

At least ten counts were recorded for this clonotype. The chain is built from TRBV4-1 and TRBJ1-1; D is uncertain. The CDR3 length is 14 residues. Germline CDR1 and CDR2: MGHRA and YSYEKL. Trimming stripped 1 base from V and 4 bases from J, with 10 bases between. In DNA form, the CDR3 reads TGCGCCAGCAGCCAAGTCCTGGCCATCACTGAAGCTTTCTTT. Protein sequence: CASSQVLAITEAFF.

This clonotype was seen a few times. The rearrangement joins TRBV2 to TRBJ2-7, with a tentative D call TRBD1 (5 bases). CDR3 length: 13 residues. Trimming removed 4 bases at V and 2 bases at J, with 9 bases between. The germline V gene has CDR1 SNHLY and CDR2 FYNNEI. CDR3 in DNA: TGTGCCAGCAGTGGAAGGGGCCCCTACGAGCAGTACTTC. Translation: CASSGRGPYEQYF.

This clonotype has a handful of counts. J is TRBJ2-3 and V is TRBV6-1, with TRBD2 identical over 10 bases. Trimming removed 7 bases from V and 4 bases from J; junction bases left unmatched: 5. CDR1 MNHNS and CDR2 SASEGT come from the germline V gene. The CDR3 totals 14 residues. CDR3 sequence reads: CASMSGRVPDTQYF. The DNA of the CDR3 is TGTGCCAGCATGAGCGGGAGGGTGCCAGATACGCAGTATTTT.

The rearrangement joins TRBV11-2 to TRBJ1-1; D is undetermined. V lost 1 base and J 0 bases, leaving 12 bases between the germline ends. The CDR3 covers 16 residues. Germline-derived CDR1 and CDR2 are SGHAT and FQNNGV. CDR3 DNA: TGTGCCAGCAGCTTAGGCTACCGGAGGATGAACACTGAAGCTTTCTTT. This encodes CASSLGYRRMNTEAFF.

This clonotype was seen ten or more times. CDR3 bases: TGTGCCAGCAGCGAGGGACCCAGCTACGAGCAGTACTTC. It translates to CASSEGPSYEQYF. The V and J genes are TRBV6-1 and TRBJ2-7; tentatively, D is TRBD1 or TRBD2 (5 bases each). The ends were cut back, 6 bases at V and 3 bases at J, with 12 bases in the middle. Germline lookup yields CDR1 MNHNS and CDR2 SASEGT. The CDR3 sequence is 13 residues long.

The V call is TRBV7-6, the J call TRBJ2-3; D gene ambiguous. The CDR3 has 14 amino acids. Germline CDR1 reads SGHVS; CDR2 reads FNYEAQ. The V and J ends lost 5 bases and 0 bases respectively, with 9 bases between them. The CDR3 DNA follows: TGTGCCAGCAGCCCCCTGGAGAGCACAGATACGCAGTATTTT. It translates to CASSPLESTDTQYF.

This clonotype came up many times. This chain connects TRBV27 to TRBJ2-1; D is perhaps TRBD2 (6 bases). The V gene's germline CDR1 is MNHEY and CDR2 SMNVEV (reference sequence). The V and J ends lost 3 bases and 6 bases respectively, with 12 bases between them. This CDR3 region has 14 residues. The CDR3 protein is CASSLGLAFNEQFF. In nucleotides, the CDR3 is TGTGCCAGCAGTTTGGGTCTAGCGTTCAATGAGCAGTTCTTC.

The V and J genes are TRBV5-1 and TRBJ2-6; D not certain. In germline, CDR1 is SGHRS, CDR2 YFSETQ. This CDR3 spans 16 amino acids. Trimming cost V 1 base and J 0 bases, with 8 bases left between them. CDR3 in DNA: TGCGCCAGCAGCTTGTTTTGGCGCTCTGGGGCCAACGTCCTGACTTTC. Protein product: CASSLFWRSGANVLTF.

The CDR3 sequence: CASSFASGRVYEQFF. The CDR3 DNA reads TGTGCCAGCAGTTTCGCTAGCGGGAGGGTCTATGAGCAGTTCTTC. The genes are TRBV7-9 and TRBJ2-1; 12 bases are shared with TRBD2. The CDR3 has 15 amino acids. From germline, CDR1 is SEHNR and CDR2 FQNEAQ (reference sequence). V trimming: 6 bases; J trimming: 8 bases; junction bases outside the gene matches: 8.

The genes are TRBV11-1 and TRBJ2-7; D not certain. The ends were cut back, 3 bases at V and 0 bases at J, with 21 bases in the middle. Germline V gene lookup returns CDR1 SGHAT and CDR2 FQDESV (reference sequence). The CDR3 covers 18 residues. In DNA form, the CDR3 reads TGTGCCAGCAGCTTCTCTATCCTGACCTCCAGGAGCTCCTACGAGCAGTACTTC. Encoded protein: CASSFSILTSRSSYEQYF.

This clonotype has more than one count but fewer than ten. CDR3 protein: CASSLDQGNTIYF. In nucleotides, the CDR3 is TGTGCCAGCAGCTTGGACCAAGGAAACACCATATATTTT. The V call is TRBV5-5, the J call TRBJ1-3; no definite D call. Germline CDR1 SGHKS, CDR2 YYEKEE (reference sequence). The CDR3 loop spans 13 amino acids. Trimming shortened V by 0 bases and J by 4 bases, and 5 bases separated the two germline ends.

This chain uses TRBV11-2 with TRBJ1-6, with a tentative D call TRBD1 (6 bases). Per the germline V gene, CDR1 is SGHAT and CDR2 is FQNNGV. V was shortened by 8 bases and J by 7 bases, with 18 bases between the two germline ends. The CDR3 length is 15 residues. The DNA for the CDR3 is TGTGCCAGCGCACCCAGCTGGGGGCGGAATTCACCCCTCCACTTT. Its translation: CASAPSWGRNSPLHF.

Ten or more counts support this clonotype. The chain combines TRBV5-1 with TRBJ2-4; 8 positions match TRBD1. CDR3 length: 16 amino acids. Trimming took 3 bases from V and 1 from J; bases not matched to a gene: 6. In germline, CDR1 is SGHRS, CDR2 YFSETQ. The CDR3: CASSSQGEAAKNIQYF. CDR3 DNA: TGCGCCAGCAGCTCACAGGGGGAGGCGGCCAAAAACATTCAGTACTTC. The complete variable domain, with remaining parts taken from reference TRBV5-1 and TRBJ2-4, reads KAGVTQTPRYLIKTRGQQVTLSCSPISGHRSVSWYQQTPGQGLQFLFEYFSETQRNKGNFPGRFSGRQFSNSRSEMNVSTLELGDSALYLCASSSQGEAAKNIQYFGAGTRLSVL.